This TCR beta chain is drawn from a study of T cells in Graves' hyperthyroidism and ophthalmopathy. RNA transcripts provided the source from which TCR beta CDR3 regions were amplified. The HTBI primer set was used in a first-round RT-PCR of the TCR CDR3. TCRdb analysed the multiplex PCR reads with MiXCR anew, one entry per CDR3 protein. This repertoire shows roughly 500,000 distinct CDR3 sequences, 46% found once; its top ten account for around 20%. The CDR3 sequence is 13 residues long. Germline-derived CDR1 and CDR2 are ENHRY and SYGVKD. Trimming left V 4 bases short and J 2 bases short, with 9 bases between. The diagnoses drew upon clinical symptoms, serum thyroxine and TRAb, thyroid ultrasound and orbital computed tomography. A remark on this clonotype: No antigen is known for it.

Study-wide results and limits: Most clonotypes that expanded in the thyroid above 0.001 also showed up in blood.

The receptor comes from an adult woman with Graves' disease, either hyperthyroidism or ophthalmopathy (not recorded which). Sequencing was carried out using peripheral blood or thyroid tissue (not recorded which). The V gene is TRBV10-3, the J gene TRBJ2-7; D assignment may be TRBD1 or TRBD2 (5 bases each). The CDR3 sequence is CAISGDGTYEQYF. The CDR3 DNA reads TGTGCCATCAGTGGGGACGGAACCTACGAGCAGTACTTC.